This T cell receptor beta chain was retrieved from a study of OX40 agonist ivuxolimab in advanced cancers. This clone was counted a few times. The repertoire was sequenced with immunoSEQ multiplex PCR; TCRdb's copy has only in-frame clones and lacks some. The table lists over 50,000 clones, about four fifths of them singletons, with about 4.3% in the top ten. The CDR3 has 14 amino acids. Trimming cost V 5 bases and J 2 bases, with 13 bases left between them. The germline V gene has CDR1 MNHNS and CDR2 SASEGT. The input for sequencing was CD4+ or CD8+ T cells sorted from blood, taken in a trial of the OX40 agonist ivuxolimab. This sequence joins TRBV6-1 and TRBJ2-7; D tentatively fits TRBD1 or TRBD2 (5 bases each). The clonotype was recovered from an adult with an advanced solid tumor such as melanoma, head and neck, liver or kidney cancer. The CDR3 nucleotides read TGTGCCAGCAGTACCCGGGACGGAGCCTACGAGCAGTACTTC. Translation: CASSTRDGAYEQYF.